The present entry profiles one TCR beta chain with its context. This entry is derived from a study of blood T cell repertoires in COVID-19. For the study at large: Recovered status applied to Cohort 3 donors who had two consecutive negative PCRs. It also applied to those with clearance or with symptom resolution.

The V end was cut by 1 base, the J end by 13 bases, with 11 bases between. Germline V gene data show CDR1 as LGHDT and CDR2 as YNNKEL (reference sequence). There are 12 residues in the CDR3. Those enrolled, adults aged roughly 18 to 90 years, came from fewer than 25 US areas. Which cohort a participant joined came from the clinical history participants gave. In the original analysis: For nucleated cells, counts were estimated from reference gene primer amplification. Assay: immunoSEQ multiplex PCR; the TCRdb copy retains only in-frame clones and omits some. V and J calls and clone size are those listed in that table; D and trimming were worked out from the DNA. The data contain hundreds of thousands of clones, approximately 89% of them singletons.

This TCR was sampled from a man aged 40-49 years in a cohort exposed to, infected with or recovered from COVID-19 (not recorded which). The V call is TRBV3-1 (or the pseudogene TRBV3-2), the J call TRBJ2-1; maybe TRBD2 (7 bases). Source material: PBMCs or T cells enriched from blood (not recorded which). In DNA form, the CDR3 reads TGTGCCAGCAGCCAAGGGGGAGGGGGACAGTTCTTC. It is translated as CASSQGGGGQFF.